Below are 7 T cell receptor beta chains sequenced from a single sample in a study of OX40 agonist ivuxolimab in advanced cancers. Libraries came from the immunoSEQ multiplex PCR assay. Imported from immuneACCESS, the table was reduced by TCRdb to in-frame sequences with V and J called. These copies leave out some clones; in studies compared against another copy, an unresolved V gene accounts for under half, and the cause of the remainder is not known. For this sample the table gives roughly 110,000 clones, of which 91% were detected only once. The ten biggest clones cover about 1.2% of the sample. Material: CD4+ or CD8+ T cells sorted from blood, obtained in a trial of the OX40 agonist ivuxolimab. Receptors were obtained from an adult with an advanced solid tumor such as melanoma, head and neck, liver or kidney cancer.

The chain is built from TRBV29-1 and TRBJ2-1; D gene uncertain. The CDR3 runs 14 residues. Germline V lookup: CDR1 SQVTM, CDR2 ANQGSEA. The V gene lost 4 bases and the J gene lost 3 bases, with 13 bases spanning the gap. Here the CDR3 reads CSVVSGLNYNEQFF. The DNA for the CDR3 is TGCAGCGTTGTATCTGGGCTGAACTACAATGAGCAGTTCTTC.

The chain uses TRBV7-2 and TRBJ1-3; TRBD1 matches at 10 bases. This CDR3 is 16 amino acids long. The V gene end was trimmed by 5 bases and the J gene end by 2 bases; junction bases not matched to a gene: 6. Looked up from germline, CDR1 is SGHTA and CDR2 is FQGNSA. Here the CDR3 DNA reads TGTGCCAGCAGCACCCGACAGGGGGCTGCTGGAAACACCATATATTTT. It yields the protein CASSTRQGAAGNTIYF.

The chain uses TRBV6-6 and TRBJ1-2, with TRBD1 as a possible D gene (6 bases). V was trimmed by 1 base and J by 4 bases, leaving 13 bases between them. CDR1 MNHNY and CDR2 SVGAGI come from the germline V gene (reference sequence). The CDR3 extends over 15 amino acids. Here the CDR3 reads CASSYLGQGSYGYTF. The CDR3 region has the DNA TGTGCCAGCAGTTACTTGGGCCAGGGGTCCTATGGCTACACCTTC.

The chain combines TRBV11-3 with TRBJ2-2; tentatively, D is TRBD2 (6 bases). This CDR3 is built from 15 residues. Trimming removed 0 bases at V and 6 bases at J, with 11 bases between. Germline loops: CDR1 SGHNT, CDR2 YENEEA. Here the CDR3 reads CASSLDGRGAGELFF. Written as DNA, the CDR3 is TGTGCCAGCAGCTTAGACGGGAGAGGGGCCGGGGAGCTGTTTTTT.

The chain joins TRBV4-1 to TRBJ1-1, with D uncertain. V was cut by 0 bases and J by 5 bases, with 16 bases left in between. CDR3 length equals 16 residues. Germline CDR1 is MGHRA and CDR2 is YSYEKL. CDR3 residues: CASSQEKVGLGTEAFF. In nucleotides, the CDR3 is TGCGCCAGCAGCCAAGAAAAGGTGGGGTTGGGGACTGAAGCTTTCTTT.

Written as DNA, the CDR3 is TGTGCCACCAAGGGACTAGGTGATCCGCAGTATTTT. Amino acid sequence: CATKGLGDPQYF. The chain is built from TRBV6-5 and TRBJ2-3, with 8 bases fitting TRBD2. CDR3 size: 12 residues. After removal of 10 bases from V and 10 bases from J, the junction contained 10 bases not matched to a gene. The germline V gene has CDR1 MNHEY and CDR2 SVGAGI.

V gene TRBV6-5 combines with J gene TRBJ1-5; no reliable D call. The CDR3 loop spans 14 amino acids. Germline CDR1 is MNHEY and CDR2 is SVGAGI. Trimming shortened V by 2 bases and J by 3 bases, and 8 bases separated the two germline ends. The CDR3 protein is CASSYGGINQPQHF. In DNA, the CDR3 is TGTGCCAGCAGTTACGGCGGAATCAATCAGCCCCAGCATTTT.